A selection of T cell receptor beta chains follows, all from one sample in a study of blood T cell repertoires in COVID-19. The table came from immunoSEQ multiplex PCR; TCRdb's copy has only in-frame clones and leaves some out. The sample lists around 95,000 clones, about 77% occurring once. The source material was peripheral blood. The receptors derive from a man aged 65 to 79 with active or convalescent COVID-19. Each CDR3 is given without its conserved first and last residue. Fields, in order: D gene, clone size, V gene, J gene, CDR3 protein. A D gene is named only where the DNA matches it firmly. Expanded clones get a size class; other rows say once, few or many, or leave the size out.

NA,NA,TRBV28,TRBJ1-1,ASSLEGEGTEAF
NA,NA,TRBV5-1,TRBJ2-4,ASSVTGFEGNIQY
TRBD2,NA,TRBV29-1,TRBJ2-2,SVEGLAGNGELF
NA,NA,TRBV20-1,TRBJ1-1,SASPLAGALTEAF
NA,NA,TRBV7-2,TRBJ2-3,ASSLFPGDTQY
TRBD2,NA,TRBV5-4,TRBJ2-1,ASSLGTSGPYNEQF
NA,NA,TRBV6-5,TRBJ2-1,ASSLEYLPVVQF
NA,NA,TRBV13,TRBJ1-3,ASSSAGDTIY
NA,NA,TRBV29-1,TRBJ2-3,SVDGGIFPDTQY
NA,NA,TRBV5-8,TRBJ1-1,ASSLGRGGAEAF
NA,few,TRBV6-5,TRBJ2-7,ASSYLQAGGTYEQY
TRBD2,NA,TRBV28,TRBJ2-1,ASRSSGGADEQF
TRBD2,once,TRBV24-1,TRBJ2-3,ATGREGLTDTQY
TRBD2,NA,TRBV4-1,TRBJ2-7,ASSQVTGTSGSYEQY
TRBD1,NA,TRBV7-2,TRBJ2-2,ASSPGTGFTGELF
NA,NA,TRBV7-2,TRBJ2-4,ASSLGGPVLN
NA,NA,TRBV7-9,TRBJ2-1,ASSWGVSYNEQF
NA,NA,TRBV7-7,TRBJ2-2,ASSLGTANTGELF
TRBD1,large,TRBV7-2,TRBJ2-7,ASSLDSGTGGEQY
NA,few,TRBV5-4,TRBJ2-1,ASSSDSIHNEQF
NA,few,TRBV27,TRBJ2-1,ASSLPTYNEQF
TRBD1,NA,TRBV6-5,TRBJ2-1,ASSGTGVRNEQF
NA,NA,TRBV5-1,TRBJ1-5,ASSLIVGGPQH
TRBD1,NA,TRBV10-3,TRBJ1-3,ATGTGAMSSGNTIY
TRBD2,NA,TRBV9,TRBJ2-1,ASSVAGNQRGGPQF
NA,NA,TRBV19,TRBJ1-2,ASSIAGEIYGYT
TRBD2,NA,TRBV11-2,TRBJ2-7,ASSLGGGTSGVYEQY
NA,NA,TRBV9,TRBJ2-2,ASSTRHGSSTGELF
TRBD2,NA,TRBV7-2,TRBJ2-3,ASSLGAGGSTDTQY
NA,NA,TRBV6-5,TRBJ2-7,ASSYSLGLSYEQY
TRBD2,NA,TRBV6-5,TRBJ2-5,ASSFSGGKTQY
TRBD2,NA,TRBV7-3,TRBJ2-1,ASSSRTSGGADNEQF
NA,NA,TRBV29-1,TRBJ1-1,SAQGGASFEAF
TRBD1,once,TRBV5-1,TRBJ1-2,ASSSTGGYGYT
NA,few,TRBV30,TRBJ1-2,AWSLPGRDTNYGYT
TRBD1,NA,TRBV6-5,TRBJ2-7,ASSSPDRVSGEQY
NA,NA,TRBV5-1,TRBJ1-1,ASSLRGMNTEAF
NA,NA,TRBV27,TRBJ1-1,ASSLGGAGATEAF
TRBD1,few,TRBV19,TRBJ1-5,ASSSTGLGNQPQH
NA,NA,TRBV30,TRBJ1-4,AWNGGRFEKLF
TRBD2,NA,TRBV7-8,TRBJ2-7,ASSPGLAGAYEQY
TRBD2,NA,TRBV7-2,TRBJ2-3,ASSLMSGGSTDTQY
NA,few,TRBV12-5,TRBJ2-2,ASGTGYDTGELF
TRBD1,NA,TRBV9,TRBJ1-2,ASSEGQGGGYT
NA,NA,TRBV7-2,TRBJ2-5,ASSPDYRETQY
NA,NA,TRBV12-3/TRBV12-4,TRBJ2-7,ASSFQYEQY
TRBD1,few,TRBV5-6,TRBJ1-6,ASSPRDRGNSPLH
NA,once,TRBV5-1,TRBJ1-2,ASSLDRDYGYT
TRBD1,few,TRBV3-1/TRBV3-2,TRBJ1-6,ASSPELGQGHSPLH
TRBD2,NA,TRBV5-1,TRBJ2-1,ASSSIAGESGNEQF
TRBD1,NA,TRBV29-1,TRBJ1-1,SVSDRVGTEAF